This entry is about one TCR beta chain. Antigen specificity is unknown. These data are taken from a study of cytotoxic CD8 clonotypes in ibrutinib-treated CLL. Across the whole study: There were, on average, roughly 260,000 productive templates and around 94,000 productive rearrangements per sample. Study-level findings and limits: An increase in clonality occurred at ibrutinib response, followed by a return toward baseline at progression.

This CDR3 has 14 residues. V lost 6 bases and J lost 3, with 14 bases in between. Germline CDR1 MDHEN, CDR2 SYDVKM. The protocol was immunoSEQ multiplex PCR, while the TCRdb copy is restricted to in-frame clones and leaves out a portion. The sample holds approximately 50,000 clones, 65% to 75% seen once. The sample in question was PBMCs, obtained after 12 months of ibrutinib treatment. The V call is TRBV28, the J call TRBJ1-2; no clear D gene. This receptor was taken from a human donor with chronic lymphocytic leukemia. The CDR3 DNA reads TGTGCCAGCAGCTTCAAAACCGGTTACTATGGCTACACCTTC. This sequence encodes CASSFKTGYYGYTF.